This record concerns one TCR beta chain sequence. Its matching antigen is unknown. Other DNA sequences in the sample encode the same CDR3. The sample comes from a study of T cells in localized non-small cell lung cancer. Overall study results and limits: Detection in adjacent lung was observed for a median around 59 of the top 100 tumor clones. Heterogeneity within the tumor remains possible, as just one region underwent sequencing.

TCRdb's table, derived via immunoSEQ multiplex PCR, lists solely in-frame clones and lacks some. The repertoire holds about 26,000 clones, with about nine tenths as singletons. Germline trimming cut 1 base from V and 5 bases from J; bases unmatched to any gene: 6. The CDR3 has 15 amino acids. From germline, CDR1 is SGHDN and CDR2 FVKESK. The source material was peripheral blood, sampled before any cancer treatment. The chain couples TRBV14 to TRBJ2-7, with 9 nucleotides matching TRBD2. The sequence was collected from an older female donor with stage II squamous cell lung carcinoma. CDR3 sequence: CASSQVGGRADEQYF. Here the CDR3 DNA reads TGTGCCAGCAGCCAAGTAGGCGGGAGGGCCGACGAGCAGTACTTC.